The rows below give T cell receptor beta chains drawn from one sample of a study of T cells after yellow fever vaccination. Each CDR3 protein is one row after TCRdb ran MiXCR on the 5' RACE reads. The sample holds around 610,000 distinct CDR3 sequences, about 13% seen once. Here the sequenced sample was PBMCs, taken on the day of the yellow fever booster vaccination. The receptor set was obtained from a man between 25 and 39 years old who received the YFV17D yellow fever vaccine. Each CDR3 is given with its conserved first and last residue. Each record gives: J gene, D gene, clone size, V gene, CDR3 protein, CDR3 DNA. The D gene is left open where the match is weak. Only some rows state a clone size, as once, few, many or a class for expanded clones.

TRBJ2-1,.,.,TRBV20-1,CSARSGNEQFF,TGCAGTGCTAGAAGCGGGAATGAGCAGTTCTTC
TRBJ2-5,.,.,TRBV10-1,CASSAAGEETQYF,TGCGCCAGCAGTGCCGCAGGGGAAGAGACCCAGTACTTC
TRBJ2-2,.,.,TRBV9,CASNPWGDTGELFF,TGTGCCAGCAACCCTTGGGGCGACACCGGGGAGCTGTTTTTT
TRBJ2-7,TRBD2,few,TRBV27,CASPDNSGVISYEQYF,TGTGCCAGCCCTGATAATAGCGGGGTGATCTCCTACGAGCAGTACTTC
TRBJ1-2,TRBD1,few,TRBV5-1,CASSETGTGNGYTF,TGCGCCAGCAGCGAAACCGGGACAGGGAATGGCTACACCTTC
TRBJ1-1,.,.,TRBV6-2/TRBV6-3,CASNARVGSDTEAFF,TGTGCCAGCAACGCCAGGGTAGGTTCGGACACTGAAGCTTTCTTT
TRBJ2-5,.,.,TRBV25-1,CASSEGGAARETQYF,TGTGCCAGCAGCGAGGGGGGAGCGGCCCGGGAGACCCAGTACTTC
TRBJ2-1,.,.,TRBV24-1,CATGGTPSNEQFF,TGTGCCACCGGCGGGACTCCGTCCAATGAGCAGTTCTTC
TRBJ2-1,TRBD2,few,TRBV7-9,CASRKNLAGVSNEQFF,TGTGCCAGCAGAAAAAATCTAGCGGGAGTCAGCAATGAGCAGTTCTTC
TRBJ1-4,.,.,TRBV4-3,CASSVLTGRDEKLFF,TGCGCCAGCAGCGTACTTACAGGGAGGGATGAAAAACTGTTTTTT
TRBJ1-2,.,.,TRBV6-5,CASSYNSNYNGYTF,TGTGCCAGCAGTTACAACAGTAACTATAATGGCTACACCTTC
TRBJ1-3,TRBD1,.,TRBV9,CASQMGQGDTIYF,TGTGCCAGTCAGATGGGACAGGGGGACACCATATATTTT
TRBJ2-3,TRBD2,.,TRBV5-1,CASSLAGGLAGDTQYF,TGCGCCAGCAGCTTGGCCGGGGGACTAGCGGGAGATACGCAGTATTTT
TRBJ2-7,TRBD1,few,TRBV9,CASSFTTGAYEQYF,TGTGCCAGCAGCTTTACGACAGGGGCTTACGAGCAGTACTTC
TRBJ2-7,.,few,TRBV30,CAWSQGVAYEQYF,TGTGCCTGGAGTCAAGGGGTTGCCTACGAGCAGTACTTC
TRBJ2-7,TRBD2,.,TRBV6-2/TRBV6-3,CASSPRRSKRGGWAYEQYF,TGTGCCAGCAGTCCTCGGCGGTCTAAGCGGGGTGGTTGGGCTTACGAGCAGTACTTC
TRBJ2-1,.,.,TRBV7-3,CASSLSGSGHNEQFF,TGTGCCAGCAGCTTAAGCGGCTCAGGCCACAATGAGCAGTTCTTC
TRBJ2-3,.,few,TRBV20-1,CSATWDKHGTSTDTQYF,TGCAGTGCTACATGGGACAAGCATGGTACTAGCACAGATACGCAGTATTTT
TRBJ1-1,TRBD1,.,TRBV25-1,CASRDRVGTEAFF,TGTGCCAGCAGAGACAGGGTGGGCACTGAAGCTTTCTTT
TRBJ1-1,.,.,TRBV19,CASSIEGNTEAFF,TGTGCCAGTAGTATTGAGGGGAACACTGAAGCTTTCTTT
TRBJ1-3,TRBD1,few,TRBV7-2,CASSSPQGSGVGNTIYF,TGTGCCAGCAGCAGCCCACAGGGGTCCGGCGTTGGAAACACCATATATTTT
TRBJ2-7,.,.,TRBV5-5,CAIGPGLLCEQYF,TGTGCCATCGGCCCTGGGCTCCTCTGCGAGCAGTACTTC
TRBJ2-1,.,many,TRBV23-1,CASSQPHPRRQRGTNEQFF,TGCGCCAGCAGTCAACCCCACCCGCGAAGACAGAGGGGCACCAATGAGCAGTTCTTC
TRBJ2-2,.,many,TRBV7-3,CASSPDGSGELFF,TGTGCCAGCAGCCCTGACGGGTCCGGGGAGCTGTTTTTT
TRBJ1-5,TRBD1,.,TRBV20-1,CSATGQASNQPQHF,TGCAGTGCTACCGGACAGGCTAGCAATCAGCCCCAGCATTTT
TRBJ2-3,.,few,TRBV20-1,CSARRVPGTDTQYF,TGCAGTGCTAGAAGAGTTCCCGGCACAGATACGCAGTATTTT
TRBJ2-5,.,few,TRBV7-2,CASSLATTGTETQYF,TGTGCCAGCAGCTTAGCCACGACAGGAACGGAGACCCAGTACTTC
TRBJ2-3,TRBD2,few,TRBV27,CASSIAGGLGMDTQYF,TGTGCCAGCAGTATAGCGGGAGGTCTGGGCATGGATACGCAGTATTTT
TRBJ2-5,TRBD2,few,TRBV2,CASSELAGGTETQYF,TGTGCCAGCAGTGAATTAGCGGGAGGAACGGAGACCCAGTACTTC
TRBJ2-5,.,.,TRBV20-1,CSAKMSGLLGF,TGCAGTGCTAAAATGTCAGGGCTTTTAGGATTC
TRBJ2-4,.,.,TRBV20-1,CSARAPLAKNIQYF,TGCAGTGCTAGAGCCCCGCTAGCCAAAAACATTCAGTACTTC
TRBJ2-7,TRBD1,.,TRBV28,CASSRGDRVSEQYF,TGTGCCAGCAGCCGAGGGGACAGGGTTTCCGAGCAGTACTTC
TRBJ1-5,TRBD1,.,TRBV15,CATSRDFRQGVIKDQPQHF,TGTGCCACCAGCAGAGACTTTAGACAGGGAGTTATTAAGGATCAGCCCCAGCATTTT
TRBJ2-7,.,many,TRBV20-1,CSASPRTYEQYF,TGCAGTGCTAGCCCTAGGACCTACGAGCAGTACTTC
TRBJ2-3,.,.,TRBV27,CASSLRQGSSTDTQYF,TGTGCCAGCAGTTTACGGCAGGGCAGCTCCACAGATACGCAGTATTTT
TRBJ2-1,TRBD1,.,TRBV7-3,CASRKTGINEQFF,TGTGCCAGCAGGAAGACAGGGATCAATGAGCAGTTCTTC
TRBJ1-5,TRBD1,.,TRBV9,CASSPTPTGGDQPQHF,TGTGCCAGCAGCCCAACCCCGACAGGGGGGGATCAGCCCCAGCATTTT
TRBJ2-7,.,few,TRBV5-1,CASSLQPPRSLGENYEQYF,TGCGCCAGCAGCTTGCAACCTCCCCGCTCATTGGGGGAGAATTACGAGCAGTACTTC
TRBJ2-5,TRBD2,.,TRBV9,CASSASGSGRETQYF,TGTGCCAGCAGCGCTAGCGGGAGCGGGAGAGAGACCCAGTACTTC
TRBJ2-6,TRBD2,few,TRBV11-2,CASSFSAGGLSGANVLTF,TGTGCCAGCAGCTTTTCAGCGGGAGGGCTCTCTGGGGCCAACGTCCTGACTTTC
TRBJ2-7,TRBD2,many,TRBV29-1,CSVEEGAGGPYEQYF,TGCAGCGTTGAAGAAGGAGCGGGAGGGCCCTACGAGCAGTACTTC
TRBJ2-7,.,.,TRBV7-2,CASSLTGTTTYEQYF,TGTGCCAGCAGCCTAACCGGGACAACCACCTACGAGCAGTACTTC
TRBJ1-5,.,few,TRBV20-1,CSARIKTEYNQPQHF,TGCAGTGCTAGGATAAAGACGGAATACAATCAGCCCCAGCATTTT
TRBJ2-7,TRBD2,few,TRBV7-2,CASSYTSGYSYEQYF,TGTGCCAGCAGTTATACTAGCGGGTACTCCTACGAGCAGTACTTC
TRBJ2-7,TRBD1,few,TRBV6-1,CASSQLQGTSYEQYF,TGTGCCAGCAGCCAGCTACAGGGGACCTCCTACGAGCAGTACTTC
TRBJ2-6,.,.,TRBV6-1,CASSHSLSSGANVLTF,TGTGCCAGCAGCCACAGCCTAAGCTCTGGGGCCAACGTCCTGACTTTC
TRBJ2-7,.,.,TRBV7-8,CASTPTTAGPSYEQYF,TGTGCCAGCACCCCGACGACCGCAGGGCCCTCCTACGAGCAGTACTTC
TRBJ2-1,.,few,TRBV7-2,CASSAGQYNEQFF,TGTGCCAGCAGCGCCGGACAGTACAATGAGCAGTTCTTC
TRBJ2-7,.,many,TRBV6-5,CASSYSRSGLEQYF,TGTGCCAGCAGTTACTCGCGGTCTGGCCTCGAGCAGTACTTC
TRBJ2-3,.,.,TRBV7-8,CASSPIWASGGTDTQYF,TGTGCCAGCAGCCCTATCTGGGCTAGTGGTGGGACAGATACGCAGTATTTT
TRBJ2-7,TRBD2,.,TRBV7-8,CASSARLAGVREQYF,TGTGCCAGCAGCGCCAGACTAGCGGGAGTACGCGAGCAGTACTTC
TRBJ2-7,.,.,TRBV2,CASSDPGDWDEQYF,TGTGCCAGCAGTGACCCAGGGGATTGGGACGAGCAGTACTTC
TRBJ2-1,TRBD2,few,TRBV12-3/TRBV12-4,CASSFSSGYEQFF,TGTGCCAGCAGTTTCTCTAGCGGGTATGAGCAGTTCTTC
TRBJ2-1,.,few,TRBV4-3,CASSHQGPGTYNEQFF,TGCGCCAGCAGCCACCAGGGGCCAGGGACATACAATGAGCAGTTCTTC
TRBJ2-1,TRBD1,.,TRBV12-5,CASGLGSGTGTDNEQFF,TGTGCTAGTGGTTTGGGCTCCGGGACAGGCACAGACAATGAGCAGTTCTTC
TRBJ1-1,.,.,TRBV29-1,CSVQTGVNTEAFF,TGCAGCGTGCAGACAGGCGTTAACACTGAAGCTTTCTTT
TRBJ2-5,.,few,TRBV7-8,CASSLRPTGRDQETQYF,TGTGCCAGCAGCTTACGACCCACAGGGCGGGACCAAGAGACCCAGTACTTC